Listed below are T cell receptor beta chains from one sample, sequenced in a study of shared clonotypes between healthy human individuals. Clones were sequenced by immunoSEQ multiplex PCR, and TCRdb holds only the in-frame ones, with some missing. The top ten hold around 1.7% of the sample, which has about 2.2 million clones, 93% seen once. The sample consisted of naive CD8+ T cells from PBMCs. These receptors came from a man in his late teens or twenties in good health. Some clones in this sample may be carry-over from other donors' samples. Each CDR3 is given with its conserved first and last residue. D genes are given only for firm matches.

>TRBJ1-1|NA|TRBV5-4
CASSLYGYEAFF
TGTGCCAGCAGCTTGTACGGATATGAAGCTTTCTTT
>TRBJ2-1|NA|TRBV28
CAIKTDFGIQTPEQFF
TGTGCCATCAAGACGGATTTCGGCATCCAGACGCCGGAGCAGTTCTTC
>TRBJ2-7|TRBD1|TRBV13
CASSNGTGGSEQYF
TGTGCCAGCAGCAACGGGACAGGGGGCTCCGAGCAGTACTTC
>TRBJ1-5|NA|TRBV4-1
CASSQEWGGHQPQHF
TGCGCCAGCAGCCAAGAATGGGGGGGCCATCAGCCCCAGCATTTT
>TRBJ1-2|NA|TRBV21-1
CASSKEGDRGPSNYGYTF
TGTGCCAGCAGCAAAGAGGGGGACAGGGGGCCCTCTAACTATGGCTACACCTTC
>TRBJ2-7|TRBD1|TRBV5-1
CASGTGTGHYEQYF
TGCGCCAGCGGAACAGGGACAGGCCATTACGAGCAGTACTTC
>TRBJ2-5|NA|TRBV29-1
CSVGGETQYF
TGCAGCGTTGGTGGAGAGACCCAGTACTTC
>TRBJ2-1|NA|TRBV28
CASSLSLPQGGYGNEQFF
TGTGCCAGCAGTTTATCCCTCCCCCAGGGGGGGTACGGCAATGAGCAGTTCTTC
>TRBJ2-7|NA|TRBV27
CASSSIPPGYEQYF
TGTGCCAGCAGTTCCATCCCCCCAGGCTACGAGCAGTACTTC
>TRBJ2-5|TRBD2|TRBV14
CASSPWREGQETQYF
TGTGCCAGCAGCCCCTGGAGGGAGGGACAAGAGACCCAGTACTTC
>TRBJ2-7|NA|TRBV11-2
CASSPDNYEQYF
TGTGCCAGCAGCCCTGACAACTACGAGCAGTACTTC
>TRBJ2-7|TRBD1|TRBV13
CASSTRDSLGEQYF
TGTGCCAGCAGCACCCGGGACAGCCTAGGCGAGCAGTACTTC
>TRBJ2-1|NA|TRBV28
CASRHGGPRYNEQFF
TGTGCCAGCAGGCATGGGGGGCCTAGATACAATGAGCAGTTCTTC